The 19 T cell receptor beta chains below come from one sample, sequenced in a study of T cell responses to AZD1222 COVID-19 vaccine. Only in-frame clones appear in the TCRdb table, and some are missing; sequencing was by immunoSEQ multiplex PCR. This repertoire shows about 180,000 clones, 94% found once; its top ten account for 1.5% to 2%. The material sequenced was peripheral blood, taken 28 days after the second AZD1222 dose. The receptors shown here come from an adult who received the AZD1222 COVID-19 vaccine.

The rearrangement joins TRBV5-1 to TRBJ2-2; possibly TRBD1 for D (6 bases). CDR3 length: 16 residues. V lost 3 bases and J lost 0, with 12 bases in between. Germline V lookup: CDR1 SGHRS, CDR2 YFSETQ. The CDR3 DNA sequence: TGCGCCAGCAGCTCAACAGGGACCTCGAACACCGGGGAGCTGTTTTTT. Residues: CASSSTGTSNTGELFF.

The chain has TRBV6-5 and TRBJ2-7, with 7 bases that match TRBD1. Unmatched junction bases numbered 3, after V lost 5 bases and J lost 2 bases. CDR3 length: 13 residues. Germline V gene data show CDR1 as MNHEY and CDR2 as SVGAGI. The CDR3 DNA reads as TGTGCCAGCAGTCACAGGGGCCCCTACGAGCAGTACTTC. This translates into CASSHRGPYEQYF.

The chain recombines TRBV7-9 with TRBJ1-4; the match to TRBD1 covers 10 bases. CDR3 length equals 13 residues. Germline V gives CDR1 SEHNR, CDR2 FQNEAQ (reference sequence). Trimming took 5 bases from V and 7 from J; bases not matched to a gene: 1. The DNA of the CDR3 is TGTGCCAGCAGCCGGGACAGGGGTGAAAAACTGTTTTTT. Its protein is CASSRDRGEKLFF.

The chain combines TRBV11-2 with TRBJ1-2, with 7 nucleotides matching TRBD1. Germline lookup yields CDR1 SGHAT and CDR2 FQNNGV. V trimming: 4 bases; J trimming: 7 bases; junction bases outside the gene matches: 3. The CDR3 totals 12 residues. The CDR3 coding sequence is TGTGCCAGCAGCTCCTACAGGGGTGGCTACACCTTC. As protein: CASSSYRGGYTF.

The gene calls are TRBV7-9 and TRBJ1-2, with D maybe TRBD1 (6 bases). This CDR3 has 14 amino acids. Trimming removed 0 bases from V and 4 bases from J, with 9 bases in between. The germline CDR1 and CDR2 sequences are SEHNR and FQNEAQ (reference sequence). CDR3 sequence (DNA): TGTGCCAGCAGCTTAGCCAGGGGACCCTATGGCTACACCTTC. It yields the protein CASSLARGPYGYTF.

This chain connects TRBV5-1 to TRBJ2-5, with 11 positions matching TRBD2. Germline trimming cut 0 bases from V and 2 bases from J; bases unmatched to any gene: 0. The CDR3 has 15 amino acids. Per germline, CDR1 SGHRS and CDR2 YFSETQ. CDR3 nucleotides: TGCGCCAGCAGCTTGGGGACTAGCGGGCAAGAGACCCAGTACTTC. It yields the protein CASSLGTSGQETQYF.

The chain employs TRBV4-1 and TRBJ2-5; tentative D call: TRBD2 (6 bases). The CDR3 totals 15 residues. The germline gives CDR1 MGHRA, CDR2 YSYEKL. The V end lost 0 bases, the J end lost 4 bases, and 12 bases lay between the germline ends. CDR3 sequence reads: CASSQDLRGRETQYF. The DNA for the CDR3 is TGCGCCAGCAGCCAAGATTTGCGGGGCCGAGAGACCCAGTACTTC.

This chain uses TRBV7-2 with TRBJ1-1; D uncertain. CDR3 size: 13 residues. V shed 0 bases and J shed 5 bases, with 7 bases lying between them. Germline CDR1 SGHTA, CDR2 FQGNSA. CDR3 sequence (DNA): TGTGCCAGCAGCTTAGCGCAGTGGACTGAAGCTTTCTTT. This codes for CASSLAQWTEAFF.

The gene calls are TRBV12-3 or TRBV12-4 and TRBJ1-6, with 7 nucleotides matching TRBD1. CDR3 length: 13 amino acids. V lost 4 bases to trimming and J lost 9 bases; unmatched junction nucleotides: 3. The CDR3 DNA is TGTGCCAGCAGTTGGGCAGGGGGTTCACCCCTCCACTTT. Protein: CASSWAGGSPLHF.

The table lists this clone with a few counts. This chain's CDR3 is CASSVGVKATSGNTIYF. Here the CDR3 DNA reads TGTGCCAGCAGCGTAGGGGTGAAGGCGACCTCTGGAAACACCATATATTTT. V usage is TRBV9 and J usage is TRBJ1-3; D remains unclear. CDR3 size: 17 residues. In germline, CDR1 is SGDLS, CDR2 YYNGEE. The V end lost 0 bases, the J end lost 0 bases, and 13 bases lay between the germline ends.

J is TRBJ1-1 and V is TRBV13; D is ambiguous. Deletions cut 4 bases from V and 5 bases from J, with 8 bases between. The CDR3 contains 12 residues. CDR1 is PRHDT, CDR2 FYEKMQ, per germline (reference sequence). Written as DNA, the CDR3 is TGTGCCAGCAGCTCCTCGGGGACTGAAGCTTTCTTT. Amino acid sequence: CASSSSGTEAFF.

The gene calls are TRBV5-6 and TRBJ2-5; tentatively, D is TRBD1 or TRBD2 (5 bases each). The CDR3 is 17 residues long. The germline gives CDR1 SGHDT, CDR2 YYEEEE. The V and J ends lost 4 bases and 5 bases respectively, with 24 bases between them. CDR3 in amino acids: CASSASTRTGPRETQYF. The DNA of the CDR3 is TGTGCCAGCAGCGCTAGTACACGGACGGGACCGAGGGAGACCCAGTACTTC.

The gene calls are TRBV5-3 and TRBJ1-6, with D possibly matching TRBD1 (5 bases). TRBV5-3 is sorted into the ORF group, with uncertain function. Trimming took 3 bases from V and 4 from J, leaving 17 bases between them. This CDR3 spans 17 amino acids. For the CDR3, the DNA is TGTGCCAGAAGCTCGTCGACAGTTCTCGGTTATAATTCACCCCTCCACTTT. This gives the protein CARSSSTVLGYNSPLHF.

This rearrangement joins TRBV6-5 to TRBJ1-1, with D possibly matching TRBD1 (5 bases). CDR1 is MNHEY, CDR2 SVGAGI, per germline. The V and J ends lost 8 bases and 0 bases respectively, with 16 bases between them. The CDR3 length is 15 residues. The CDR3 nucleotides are TGTGCCAGCTTGGTTGGGTGGGGGATGAACACTGAAGCTTTCTTT. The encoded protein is CASLVGWGMNTEAFF.

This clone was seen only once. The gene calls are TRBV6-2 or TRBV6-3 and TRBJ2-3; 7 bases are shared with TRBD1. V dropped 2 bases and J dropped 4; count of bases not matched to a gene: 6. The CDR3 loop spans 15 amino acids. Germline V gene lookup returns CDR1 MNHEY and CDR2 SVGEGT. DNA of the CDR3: TGTGCCAGCAGTTACCCGGGACAGCAATCAGATACGCAGTATTTT. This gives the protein CASSYPGQQSDTQYF.

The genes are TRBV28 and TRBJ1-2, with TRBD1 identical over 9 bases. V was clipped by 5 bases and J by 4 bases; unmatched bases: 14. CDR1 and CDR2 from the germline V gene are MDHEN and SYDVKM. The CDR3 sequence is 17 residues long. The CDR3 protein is CASSDFDSTGGLYGYTF. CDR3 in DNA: TGTGCCAGCAGTGATTTTGACTCGACAGGGGGTCTCTATGGCTACACCTTC.

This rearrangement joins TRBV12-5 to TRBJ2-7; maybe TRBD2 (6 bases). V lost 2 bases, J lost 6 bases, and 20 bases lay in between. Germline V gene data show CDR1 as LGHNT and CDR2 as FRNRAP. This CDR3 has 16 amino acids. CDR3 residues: CASGLIDYGSTVEQYF. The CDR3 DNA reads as TGTGCTAGTGGTTTGATAGACTACGGGAGTACGGTCGAGCAGTACTTC.

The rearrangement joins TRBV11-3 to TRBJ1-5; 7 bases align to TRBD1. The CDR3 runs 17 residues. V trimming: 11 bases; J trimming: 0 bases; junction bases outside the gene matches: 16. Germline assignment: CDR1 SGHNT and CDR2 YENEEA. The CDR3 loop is CAFPRDRTVYSNQPQHF. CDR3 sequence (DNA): TGTGCCTTCCCCCGGGACAGAACTGTTTATAGCAATCAGCCCCAGCATTTT.

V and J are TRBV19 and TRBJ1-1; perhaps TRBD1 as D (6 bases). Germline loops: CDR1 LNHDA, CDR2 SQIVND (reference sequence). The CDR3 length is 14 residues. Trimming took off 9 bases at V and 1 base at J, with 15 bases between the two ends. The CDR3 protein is CASEPGHKNTEAFF. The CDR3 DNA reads TGTGCCAGCGAACCGGGACACAAGAACACTGAAGCTTTCTTT.